A single sample is the source of the 5 T cell receptor beta chains below, sequenced in a study of blood T cell repertoires in COVID-19. Produced via immunoSEQ multiplex PCR; TCRdb's table is partial and in-frame only. This table has 400,000 or so clones, around nine tenths appearing once. Input material: peripheral blood. These receptors were obtained from a human donor in a cohort sampled during active COVID-19.

This chain connects TRBV19 to TRBJ1-5, with TRBD1 identical over 8 bases. The germline gives CDR1 LNHDA, CDR2 SQIVND (reference sequence). The CDR3 totals 13 residues. V shed 8 bases and J 7 bases; nucleotides not matched to a gene: 7. The DNA for the CDR3 is TGTGCCAGTTCACAGGGGGGCGTCCAGCCCCAGCATTTT. Amino acid sequence: CASSQGGVQPQHF.

Worth noting for this clone: Other nucleotide sequences in the sample specify the same CDR3. The V call is TRBV27, the J call TRBJ2-7, with 11 nucleotides matching TRBD2. CDR3 size: 14 residues. V lost 6 bases and J lost 3; bases outside the gene matches: 4. CDR1 and CDR2 from the germline V gene are MNHEY and SMNVEV (reference sequence). The CDR3 reads CASSAGTSGYEQYF. The CDR3 nucleotides are TGTGCCAGCAGCGCCGGGACTAGCGGCTACGAGCAGTACTTC.

The chain carries TRBV3-1 (or the pseudogene TRBV3-2) and TRBJ2-3, with D tentatively TRBD2 (6 bases). The V gene's germline CDR1 is LGHDT and CDR2 YNNKEL (reference sequence). The V gene lost 4 bases and the J gene lost 2 bases, with 10 bases spanning the gap. The CDR3 is 14 residues long. DNA of the CDR3: TGTGCCAGCAGCCGGGACTCACCCACAGATACGCAGTATTTT. Translating it yields CASSRDSPTDTQYF.

This clone was seen a single time. The J gene is TRBJ1-4, the V gene TRBV15; D is perhaps TRBD1 (6 bases). Germline V gives CDR1 LNHNV, CDR2 YYDKDF (reference sequence). V lost 3 bases and J 11 bases, leaving 13 bases between the germline ends. The CDR3 covers 13 residues. CDR3 loop: CATSRVPGEKLFF. CDR3 DNA: TGTGCCACCAGCAGGGTCCCAGGGGAGAAACTGTTTTTT.

This chain connects TRBV12-5 to TRBJ2-5, with 15 bases aligning to TRBD2. Losses at the gene ends were 5 bases for V and 3 bases for J; bases not matched to a gene: 4. Per the germline V gene, CDR1 is LGHNT and CDR2 is FRNRAP. The length of the CDR3 is 16 residues. CDR3 nucleotide sequence: TGTGCTAGTGGTACCGGGACTAGCGGGAGGAAAGAGACCCAGTACTTC. It translates to CASGTGTSGRKETQYF.